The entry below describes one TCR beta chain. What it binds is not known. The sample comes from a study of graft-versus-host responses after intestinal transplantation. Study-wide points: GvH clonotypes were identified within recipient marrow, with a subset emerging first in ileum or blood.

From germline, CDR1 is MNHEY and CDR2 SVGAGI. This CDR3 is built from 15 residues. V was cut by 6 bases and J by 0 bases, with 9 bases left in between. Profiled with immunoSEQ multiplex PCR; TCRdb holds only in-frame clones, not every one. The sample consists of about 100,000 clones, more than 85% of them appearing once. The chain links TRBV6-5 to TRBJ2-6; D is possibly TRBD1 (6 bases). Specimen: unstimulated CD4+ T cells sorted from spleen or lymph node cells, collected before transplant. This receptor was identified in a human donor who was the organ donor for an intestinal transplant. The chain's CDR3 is CASRRQVSGANVLTF. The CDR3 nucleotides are TGTGCCAGCAGACGACAGGTCTCTGGGGCCAACGTCCTGACTTTC.